This entry is about one TCR beta chain. Antigen specificity is unknown. The sample belongs to a study of PD-1 blockade in classical Hodgkin lymphoma. Every patient experienced relapse after autologous stem cell transplantation, and brentuximab vedotin exposure varied. Profiling relied on immunoSEQ multiplex PCR, and the TCRdb table lists in-frame clones only, not all of them. In the table there are 80,000 to 100,000 clones, 80% to 90% of which are singletons. Germline loops: CDR1 GTSNPN, CDR2 SVGIG (reference sequence). The ends were cut back, 2 bases at V and 6 bases at J, with 16 bases in the middle. The CDR3 totals 14 residues. General study results and limits: Unlike CD8+ TCR diversity, which did not rise significantly by C4D1, CD4+ TCR diversity did. Healthy donors were reported to have higher baseline TCR diversity than newly diagnosed patients.

The source of this sequence is a human donor with classical Hodgkin lymphoma. The gene calls are TRBV30 and TRBJ1-2, with D possibly being TRBD1 (6 bases). Sample: peripheral blood mononuclear cells (PBMCs), taken before the second cycle of nivolumab. CDR3 amino acids: CAWSSGGGSNGYTF. CDR3 coding DNA: TGTGCCTGGAGTAGCGGAGGGGGATCGAATGGCTACACCTTC.